One sample yielded the 20 T cell receptor beta chains listed below, sequenced in a study of blood T cell repertoires in COVID-19. TCRdb keeps only in-frame clones here, not all; method: immunoSEQ multiplex PCR. The sample has approximately 400,000 clones; around 84% are singletons. The sequenced sample consisted of peripheral blood. These receptors all come from a human donor with acute or convalescent COVID-19. The donor label of this sample is uncertain.

There are a few counts of this clone. This chain uses TRBV5-4 with TRBJ2-1; TRBD2 matches at 11 bases. Germline CDR1 and CDR2: SGHNT and YYREEE (reference sequence). Trimming at V came to 4 bases and at J to 2 bases, leaving 5 bases not matched to a gene. This CDR3 is 16 amino acids long. For the CDR3, the DNA is TGTGCCAGCAGCGTCCGGACTAGCGGGCCCTACAATGAGCAGTTCTTC. Protein product: CASSVRTSGPYNEQFF.

The chain employs TRBV6-6 and TRBJ2-7; 9 nucleotides match TRBD2. The CDR3 is made up of 14 amino acids. The J segment lost 3 bases and the V segment lost 3 bases, leaving 3 bases of the junction unmatched. Germline lookup yields CDR1 MNHNY and CDR2 SVGAGI (reference sequence). CDR3 amino acids: CASSYSGSHYEQYF. As DNA, the CDR3 is TGTGCCAGCAGTTATAGCGGGAGCCACTACGAGCAGTACTTC.

The rearrangement links TRBV11-3 to TRBJ2-3, with 9 positions matching TRBD2. Germline V gene data show CDR1 as SGHNT and CDR2 as YENEEA. The CDR3 covers 15 residues. V dropped 1 base and J dropped 2; count of bases not matched to a gene: 1. The CDR3 is CASSLGGGATDTQYF. CDR3 DNA sequence: TGTGCCAGCAGCTTAGGCGGGGGGGCCACAGATACGCAGTATTTT.

V is TRBV9 and J is TRBJ2-5, with a weak D call TRBD1 (6 bases). The germline V gene has CDR1 SGDLS and CDR2 YYNGEE. V was trimmed by 0 bases and J by 2 bases, leaving 14 bases between them. CDR3 length equals 16 residues. CDR3 coding DNA: TGTGCCAGCAGCGTAGAATCCTGGGGGCGACAAGAGACCCAGTACTTC. Amino acid sequence: CASSVESWGRQETQYF.

The chain links TRBV7-9 to TRBJ2-1; the match to TRBD2 covers 11 bases. The V segment lost 6 bases and the J segment 3 bases; nucleotides outside the gene matches: 10. The CDR3 totals 17 residues. CDR1 and CDR2 (germline): SEHNR, FQNEAQ (reference sequence). CDR3 sequence reads: CASSSSTSGGLYNEQFF. The CDR3 nucleotides are TGTGCCAGCAGTTCTTCAACTAGCGGGGGCCTCTACAATGAGCAGTTCTTC.

Regarding this clone: The sample contains more than one DNA sequence encoding this CDR3. The gene calls are TRBV5-8 and TRBJ2-2, with 7 bases that match TRBD1. This CDR3 is 17 amino acids long. V lost 4 bases, J lost 2 bases, and 11 bases stayed unmatched. Per germline, CDR1 SGHTS and CDR2 YDEGEE. Written as DNA, the CDR3 is TGTGCCAGCAGCCCCGGACCCGGGACAGCCAACACCGGGGAGCTGTTTTTT. This translates into CASSPGPGTANTGELFF.

V usage is TRBV3-1 (or the pseudogene TRBV3-2) and J usage is TRBJ2-5; 7 positions agree with TRBD2. Germline CDR1 LGHDT, CDR2 YNNKEL (reference sequence). With V trimmed by 2 bases and J by 4 bases, 10 bases remained unmatched. The CDR3 is made up of 16 amino acids. The CDR3 DNA reads TGTGCCAGCAGCCAATGGGGGGGAGCAGGAGCAGAGACCCAGTACTTC. Its translation: CASSQWGGAGAETQYF.

V and J are TRBV11-2 and TRBJ2-7, with TRBD2 identical over 12 bases. CDR3 length equals 15 residues. The junction had 5 bases not matched to a gene; V was cut back by 5 bases and J by 3 bases. Germline lookup yields CDR1 SGHAT and CDR2 FQNNGV. The CDR3 is CASSLTSGSYYEQYF. CDR3 in DNA: TGTGCCAGCAGCCTGACTAGCGGGAGTTACTACGAGCAGTACTTC. Supplemented by reference TRBV11-2 and TRBJ2-7, the full variable domain reads EAGVAQSPRYKIIEKRQSVAFWCNPISGHATLYWYQQILGQGPKLLIQFQNNGVVDDSQLPKDRFSAERLKGVDSTLKIQPAKLEDSAVYLCASSLTSGSYYEQYFGPGTRLTVT.

There are many counts of this clone. The chain recombines TRBV5-4 with TRBJ1-6, with 10 bases identical to TRBD1. The CDR3 has 14 amino acids. J gave up 8 bases and V 4 bases, and 3 bases lay outside the gene matches. The germline V gene encodes CDR1 SGHNT and CDR2 YYREEE (reference sequence). DNA of the CDR3: TGTGCCAGCAGCCAAGGGACAGGGGATTCACCCCTCCACTTT. Translated: CASSQGTGDSPLHF. The variable domain in full, completed from reference TRBV5-4 and TRBJ1-6, reads ETGVTQSPTHLIKTRGQQVTLRCSSQSGHNTVSWYQQALGQGPQFIFQYYREEENGRGNFPPRFSGLQFPNYSSELNVNALELDDSALYLCASSQGTGDSPLHFGNGTRLTVT.

The V call is TRBV5-6, the J call TRBJ1-2; 8 bases line up with TRBD1. With V trimmed by 6 bases and J by 3 bases, 16 bases remained unmatched. The length of the CDR3 is 17 residues. CDR1 and CDR2 from the germline V gene are SGHDT and YYEEEE. The CDR3 DNA is TGTGCCAGCAAGGGAACAGGGGGTTTCGGGGAGCACTATGGCTACACCTTC. Its protein product is CASKGTGGFGEHYGYTF.

The gene calls are TRBV3-1 (or the pseudogene TRBV3-2) and TRBJ1-1; D gene uncertain. The CDR3 covers 15 residues. Trimming shortened V by 3 bases and J by 5 bases, and 16 bases separated the two germline ends. Per the germline V gene, CDR1 is LGHDT and CDR2 is YNNKEL (reference sequence). CDR3 sequence: CASSQPKGVDTEAFF. The DNA of the CDR3 is TGTGCCAGCAGCCAGCCCAAAGGAGTGGATACTGAAGCTTTCTTT.

This chain joins TRBV5-1 and TRBJ2-7; maybe TRBD2 (6 bases). Between the trimmed V and J ends, which lost 3 bases and 3 bases, there was a span of 10 bases. CDR1 is SGHRS and CDR2 is YFSETQ in the germline V gene. The CDR3 is 13 residues long. CDR3: CASSSGGFYEQYF. The CDR3 DNA reads TGCGCCAGCAGCTCCGGGGGATTCTACGAGCAGTACTTC.

This chain uses TRBV5-4 with TRBJ2-7, with no clear D. The ends were cut back, 4 bases at V and 5 bases at J, with 13 bases in the middle. The CDR3 is 13 residues long. Germline V gene lookup returns CDR1 SGHNT and CDR2 YYREEE (reference sequence). CDR3 sequence (DNA): TGTGCCAGCAGCCTCGTTGGCGGCCACGAGCAGTACTTC. Translation: CASSLVGGHEQYF.

This sequence joins TRBV6-5 and TRBJ1-2; TRBD1 matches at 7 bases. The ends lost 6 bases at V and 7 bases at J; junction bases unmatched: 8. The CDR3 has 13 residues. Germline lookup yields CDR1 MNHEY and CDR2 SVGAGI. In nucleotides, the CDR3 is TGTGCCAGCAGACTGACAGGGTCCGGTGGCTACACCTTC. It encodes CASRLTGSGGYTF.

V is TRBV30 and J is TRBJ1-5; D not resolved. Trimming removed 0 bases at V and 0 bases at J, with 6 bases between. This CDR3 has 14 residues. Germline CDR1 reads GTSNPN; CDR2 reads SVGIG (reference sequence). The CDR3 DNA reads as TGTGCCTGGAGTGTACTCTATAGCAATCAGCCCCAGCATTTT. Protein sequence: CAWSVLYSNQPQHF. Drawing the rest from reference TRBV30 and TRBJ1-5, the complete variable domain is SQTIHQWPATLVQPVGSPLSLECTVEGTSNPNLYWYRQAAGRGLQLLFYSVGIGQISSEVPQNLSASRPQDRQFILSSKKLLLSDSGFYLCAWSVLYSNQPQHFGDGTRLSIL.

This chain joins TRBV9 and TRBJ2-3, with D possibly matching TRBD1 (5 bases). V dropped 3 bases and J dropped 2 bases, with 16 bases sitting between them. Germline V gives CDR1 SGDLS, CDR2 YYNGEE. The CDR3 has 16 amino acids. CDR3 nucleotide sequence: TGTGCCAGCAGCGACCCGGGCAGGGTGATCACAGATACGCAGTATTTT. Amino acid sequence: CASSDPGRVITDTQYF.

The DNA for the CDR3 is TGTGCCAGCTCACCCCTTGGACAGGGGACTAGGACTAATGAAAAACTGTTTTTT. Residues: CASSPLGQGTRTNEKLFF. J is TRBJ1-4 and V is TRBV18, with 9 bases that match TRBD1. Germline CDR1 KGHSH, CDR2 LQKENI. This CDR3 region has 18 residues. V shed 3 bases and J 2 bases; nucleotides not matched to a gene: 10.

This clone was recorded once. The CDR3 loop is CAWSINRVGDNEQFF. The CDR3 nucleotides read TGTGCCTGGAGTATAAACAGGGTGGGGGACAATGAGCAGTTCTTC. The V call is TRBV30, the J call TRBJ2-1; a possible D gene is TRBD1 (6 bases). V was pared by 2 bases and J by 5 bases, with 16 bases between. From germline, CDR1 is GTSNPN and CDR2 SVGIG (reference sequence). The CDR3 totals 15 residues.

The rearrangement links TRBV7-9 to TRBJ1-1; 8 positions agree with TRBD1. The CDR3 is made up of 14 amino acids. CDR1 and CDR2 from the germline V gene are SEHNR and FQNEAQ (reference sequence). With V trimmed by 7 bases and J by 5 bases, 9 bases remained unmatched. CDR3 residues: CASNSLDRETEAFF. The CDR3 nucleotides are TGTGCCAGCAACTCACTGGACAGGGAGACTGAAGCTTTCTTT. Full variable domain (rest looked up from reference TRBV7-9 and TRBJ1-1): DTGVSQNPRHKITKRGQNVTFRCDPISEHNRLYWYRQTLGQGPEFLTYFQNEAQLEKSRLLSDRFSAERPKGSFSTLEIQRTEQGDSAMYLCASNSLDRETEAFFGQGTRLTVV.

V and J are TRBV3-1 (or the pseudogene TRBV3-2) and TRBJ1-1, with TRBD1 identical over 9 bases. The germline gives CDR1 LGHDT, CDR2 YNNKEL (reference sequence). V trimming: 6 bases; J trimming: 1 base; junction bases outside the gene matches: 3. The CDR3 totals 14 residues. The CDR3 DNA is TGTGCCAGCAGGGACAGGGGACCGAACACTGAAGCTTTCTTT. This sequence encodes CASRDRGPNTEAFF.